This TCR beta chain was observed in a study of blood T cell repertoires in COVID-19. This clone occurred a few times. The CDR3 extends over 18 amino acids. The germline CDR1 and CDR2 sequences are SGHTA and FQGTGA. J gave up 1 base and V 0 bases, and 7 bases lay outside the gene matches. Clones were sequenced by immunoSEQ multiplex PCR, and TCRdb holds only the in-frame ones, with some missing. The sample has more than 25,000 clones, almost 90% seen once. This receptor was obtained from a man aged 65 to 85 with acute or convalescent COVID-19. This chain uses TRBV7-3 with TRBJ2-1, with 9 bases identical to TRBD2. The sample taken for sequencing was peripheral blood. DNA of the CDR3: TGTGCCAGCAGCTTAACGGCGGCGGGAGGGCCGTCCTACAATGAGCAGTTCTTC. Protein sequence: CASSLTAAGGPSYNEQFF. The variable domain in full, completed from reference TRBV7-3 and TRBJ2-1, reads GAGVSQTPSNKVTEKGKYVELRCDPISGHTALYWYRQSLGQGPEFLIYFQGTGAADDSGLPNDRFFAVRPEGSVSTLKIQRTERGDSAVYLCASSLTAAGGPSYNEQFFGPGTRLTVL.